Detailed here is one T cell receptor (beta chain). The record originates from a study of blood T cell repertoires in COVID-19. Whole-study context: Samples of COVID-19 (acute and convalescent) were obtained from the United States, Italy and Spain.

V was clipped by 4 bases and J by 5 bases; unmatched bases: 4. CDR3 size: 14 residues. CDR1 is LGHDT and CDR2 is YNNKEL in the germline V gene (reference sequence). Assay used: immunoSEQ multiplex PCR; TCRdb lists only in-frame clones, some missing. This table has over 200,000 clones, 83% appearing once. This sequence originates from a woman younger than 45 with COVID-19, enrolled during active disease. The chain recombines TRBV3-1 (or the pseudogene TRBV3-2) with TRBJ2-3, with TRBD1 matching 9 bases. What was sequenced was peripheral blood. The CDR3 DNA reads TGTGCCAGCAGCCGGGGGACAGGGAAAGATACGCAGTATTTT. This codes for CASSRGTGKDTQYF.